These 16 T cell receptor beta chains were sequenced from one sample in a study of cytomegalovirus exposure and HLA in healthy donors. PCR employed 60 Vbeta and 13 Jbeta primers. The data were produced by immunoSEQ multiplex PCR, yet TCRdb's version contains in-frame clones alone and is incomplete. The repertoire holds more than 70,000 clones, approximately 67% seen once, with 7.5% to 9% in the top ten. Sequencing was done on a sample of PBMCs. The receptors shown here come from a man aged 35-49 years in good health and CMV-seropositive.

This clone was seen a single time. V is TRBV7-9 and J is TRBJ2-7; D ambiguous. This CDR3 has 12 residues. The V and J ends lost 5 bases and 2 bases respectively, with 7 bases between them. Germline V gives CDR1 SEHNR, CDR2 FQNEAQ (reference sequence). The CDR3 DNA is TGTGCCAGCAGCCCACAGCCCTACGAGCAGTACTTC. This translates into CASSPQPYEQYF. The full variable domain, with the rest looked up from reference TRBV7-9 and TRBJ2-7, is DTGVSQNPRHKITKRGQNVTFRCDPISEHNRLYWYRQTLGQGPEFLTYFQNEAQLEKSRLLSDRFSAERPKGSFSTLEIQRTEQGDSAMYLCASSPQPYEQYFGPGTRLTVT.

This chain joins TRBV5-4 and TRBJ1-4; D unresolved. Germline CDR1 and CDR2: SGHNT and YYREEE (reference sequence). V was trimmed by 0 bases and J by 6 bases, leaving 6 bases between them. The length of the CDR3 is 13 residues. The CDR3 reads CASSLALDEKLFF. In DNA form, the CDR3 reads TGTGCCAGCAGCTTGGCTCTCGATGAAAAACTGTTTTTT.

CDR3 in DNA: TGTGCCAGCAGCCTCCTAAGGGGCCGGCTAGCGGGGAGAAACTACGAGCAGTACTTC. This encodes CASSLLRGRLAGRNYEQYF. This chain links TRBV7-2 with TRBJ2-7; 9 bases are a match to TRBD2. V lost 5 bases, J lost 3 bases, and 20 bases stayed unmatched. The length of the CDR3 is 19 residues. Germline values: CDR1 SGHTA, CDR2 FQGNSA.

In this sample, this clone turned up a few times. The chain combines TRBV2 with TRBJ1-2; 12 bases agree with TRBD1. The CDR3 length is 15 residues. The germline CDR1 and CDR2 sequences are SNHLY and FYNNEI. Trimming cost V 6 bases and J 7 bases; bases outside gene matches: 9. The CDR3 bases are TGTGCCAGCAGAGGCCCGGGACAGGGGGCGTCTGGCTACACCTTC. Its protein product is CASRGPGQGASGYTF.

The CDR3 is CASSRLGQGFNEQFF. CDR3 nucleotides: TGTGCCAGCTCACGCTTGGGACAGGGGTTCAATGAGCAGTTCTTC. J is TRBJ2-1 and V is TRBV18; 10 nucleotides agree with TRBD1. The CDR3 runs 15 residues. Germline V gives CDR1 KGHSH, CDR2 LQKENI. The J segment lost 6 bases and the V segment lost 4 bases, leaving 6 bases of the junction unmatched.

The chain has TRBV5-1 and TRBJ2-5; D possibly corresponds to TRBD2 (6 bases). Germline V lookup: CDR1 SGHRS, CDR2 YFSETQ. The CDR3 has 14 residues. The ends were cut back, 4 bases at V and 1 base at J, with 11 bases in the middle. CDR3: CASSAAGTQETQYF. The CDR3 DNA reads TGCGCCAGCAGCGCAGCGGGCACCCAAGAGACCCAGTACTTC.

In DNA form, the CDR3 reads TGTGCCAGCAGCGGGCTAGCGGGGGGGCCCCGCAATGAGCAGTTCTTC. Translating it yields CASSGLAGGPRNEQFF. This chain links TRBV7-6 with TRBJ2-1, with 12 bases matching TRBD2. Germline values: CDR1 SGHVS, CDR2 FNYEAQ. Trimming took 5 bases from V and 6 from J; bases not matched to a gene: 8. The CDR3 contains 16 residues. The full variable domain, rest sourced from reference TRBV7-6 and TRBJ2-1, is GAGVSQSPRYKVTKRGQDVALRCDPISGHVSLYWYRQALGQGPEFLTYFNYEAQQDKSGLPNDRFSAERPEGSISTLTIQRTEQRDSAMYRCASSGLAGGPRNEQFFGPGTRLTVL.

CDR3 sequence: CASSWGGRDDNEQFF. The CDR3 DNA is TGTGCCAGCAGCTGGGGCGGGAGGGACGACAATGAGCAGTTCTTC. The chain recombines TRBV5-4 with TRBJ2-1, with 9 bases fitting TRBD2. Germline values: CDR1 SGHNT, CDR2 YYREEE (reference sequence). After removal of 3 bases from V and 5 bases from J, the junction contained 6 bases not matched to a gene. This CDR3 has 15 amino acids.

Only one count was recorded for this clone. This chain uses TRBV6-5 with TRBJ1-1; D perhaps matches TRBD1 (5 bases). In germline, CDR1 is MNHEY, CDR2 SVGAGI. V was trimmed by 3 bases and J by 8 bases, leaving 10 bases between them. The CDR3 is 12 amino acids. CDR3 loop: CASSYTGVEAFF. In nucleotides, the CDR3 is TGTGCCAGCAGTTATACAGGCGTGGAAGCTTTCTTT.

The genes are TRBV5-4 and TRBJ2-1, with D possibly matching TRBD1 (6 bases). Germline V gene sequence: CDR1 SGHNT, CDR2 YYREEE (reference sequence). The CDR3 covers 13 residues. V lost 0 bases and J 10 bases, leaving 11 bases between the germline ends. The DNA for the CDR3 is TGTGCCAGCAGCTTGGGGGGGCCGGGCGAGCAGTTCTTC. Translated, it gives CASSLGGPGEQFF.

CDR3 protein: CASTLGQVNTEAFF. The CDR3 nucleotides are TGTGCCAGCACTTTGGGACAGGTGAACACTGAAGCTTTCTTT. The chain carries TRBV13 and TRBJ1-1; 8 positions agree with TRBD1. The V and J ends lost 7 bases and 0 bases, in that order; junction bases with no gene match: 4. Germline V gene data show CDR1 as PRHDT and CDR2 as FYEKMQ (reference sequence). CDR3 length: 14 residues. Variable domain in full (rest from reference TRBV13 and TRBJ1-1): AAGVIQSPRHLIKEKRETATLKCYPIPRHDTVYWYQQGPGQDPQFLISFYEKMQSDKGSIPDRFSAQQFSDYHSELNMSSLELGDSALYFCASTLGQVNTEAFFGQGTRLTVV.

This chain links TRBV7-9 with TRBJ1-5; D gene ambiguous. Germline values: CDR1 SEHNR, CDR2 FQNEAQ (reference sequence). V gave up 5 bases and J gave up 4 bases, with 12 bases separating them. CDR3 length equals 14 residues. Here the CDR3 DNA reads TGTGCCAGCAGCGTGACTACGGCGAATCAGCCCCAGCATTTT. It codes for CASSVTTANQPQHF.

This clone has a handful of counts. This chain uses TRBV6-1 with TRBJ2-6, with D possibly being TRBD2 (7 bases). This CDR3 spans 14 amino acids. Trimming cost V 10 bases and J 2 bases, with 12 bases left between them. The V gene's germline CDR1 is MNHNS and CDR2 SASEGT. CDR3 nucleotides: TGTGCCAACGGGGAGGGGGCTGGGGCCAACGTCCTGACTTTC. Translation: CANGEGAGANVLTF.

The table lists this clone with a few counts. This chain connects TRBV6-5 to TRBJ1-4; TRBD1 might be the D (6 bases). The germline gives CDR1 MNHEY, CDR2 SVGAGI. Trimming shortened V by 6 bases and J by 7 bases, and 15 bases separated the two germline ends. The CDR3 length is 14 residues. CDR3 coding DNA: TGTGCCAGCAGGAAACAGGGAGGGGGTGAAAAACTGTTTTTT. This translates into CASRKQGGGEKLFF.

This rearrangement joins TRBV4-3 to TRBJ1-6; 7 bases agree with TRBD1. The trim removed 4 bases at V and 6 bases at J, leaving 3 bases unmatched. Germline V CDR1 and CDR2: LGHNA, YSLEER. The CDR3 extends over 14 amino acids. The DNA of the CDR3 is TGCGCCAGCAGCCCTGGGGACAGTAATTCACCCCTCCACTTT. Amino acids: CASSPGDSNSPLHF.

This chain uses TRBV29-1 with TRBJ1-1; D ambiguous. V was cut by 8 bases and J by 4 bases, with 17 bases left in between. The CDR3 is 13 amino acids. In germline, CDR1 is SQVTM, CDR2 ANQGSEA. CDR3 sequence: CSLYTGSSTEAFF. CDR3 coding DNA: TGCAGCCTCTATACCGGGAGCTCCACTGAAGCTTTCTTT.